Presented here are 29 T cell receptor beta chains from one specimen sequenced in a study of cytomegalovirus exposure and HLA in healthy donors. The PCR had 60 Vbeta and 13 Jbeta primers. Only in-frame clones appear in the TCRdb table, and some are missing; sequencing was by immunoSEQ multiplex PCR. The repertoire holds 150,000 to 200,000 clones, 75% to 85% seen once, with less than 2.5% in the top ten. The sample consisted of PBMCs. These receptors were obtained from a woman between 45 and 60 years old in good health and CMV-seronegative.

The CDR3 sequence: CASSIAGAGTGELFF. CDR3 DNA: TGTGCCAGTAGTATAGCAGGGGCCGGCACCGGGGAGCTGTTTTTT. This sequence joins TRBV19 and TRBJ2-2; a possible D gene is TRBD1 (6 bases). The CDR3 contains 15 residues. The V gene lost 1 base and the J gene lost 4 bases, with 10 bases spanning the gap. CDR1 is LNHDA and CDR2 is SQIVND in the germline V gene (reference sequence).

The CDR3 DNA sequence: TGCAGCGTTGCGTCTAGCGGGGTGACCTACGAGCAGTACTTC. Amino acids: CSVASSGVTYEQYF. This chain connects TRBV29-1 to TRBJ2-7, with 9 positions matching TRBD2. CDR1 and CDR2 from the germline V gene are SQVTM and ANQGSEA. The J segment lost 2 bases and the V segment lost 4 bases, leaving 6 bases of the junction unmatched. The CDR3 has 14 residues.

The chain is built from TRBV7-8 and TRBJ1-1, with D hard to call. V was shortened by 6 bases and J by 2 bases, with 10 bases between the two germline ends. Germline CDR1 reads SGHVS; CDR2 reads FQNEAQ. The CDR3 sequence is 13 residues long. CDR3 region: CASSLELNTEAFF. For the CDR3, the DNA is TGTGCCAGCAGTCTTGAGCTAAACACTGAAGCTTTCTTT.

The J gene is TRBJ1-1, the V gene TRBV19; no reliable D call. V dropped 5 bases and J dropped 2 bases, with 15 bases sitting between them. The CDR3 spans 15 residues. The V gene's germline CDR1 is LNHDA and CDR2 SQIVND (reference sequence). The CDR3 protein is CASSLYPQRNTEAFF. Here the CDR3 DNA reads TGTGCCAGTAGTCTCTACCCCCAGCGAAACACTGAAGCTTTCTTT.

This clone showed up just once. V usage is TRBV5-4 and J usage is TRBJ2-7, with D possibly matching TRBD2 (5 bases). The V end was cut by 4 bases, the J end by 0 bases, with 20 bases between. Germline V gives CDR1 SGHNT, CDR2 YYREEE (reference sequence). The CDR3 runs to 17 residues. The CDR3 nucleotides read TGTGCCAGCAGCCCGGTGGAACGGGGATGGAGCTCCTACGAGCAGTACTTC. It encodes CASSPVERGWSSYEQYF. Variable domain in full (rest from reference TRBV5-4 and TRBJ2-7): ETGVTQSPTHLIKTRGQQVTLRCSSQSGHNTVSWYQQALGQGPQFIFQYYREEENGRGNFPPRFSGLQFPNYSSELNVNALELDDSALYLCASSPVERGWSSYEQYFGPGTRLTVT.

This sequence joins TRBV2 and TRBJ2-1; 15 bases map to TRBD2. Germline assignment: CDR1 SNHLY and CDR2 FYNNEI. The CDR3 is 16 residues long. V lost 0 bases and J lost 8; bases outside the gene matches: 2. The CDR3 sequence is CASSEAGTSGGYEQFF. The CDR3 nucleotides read TGTGCCAGCAGTGAAGCTGGGACTAGCGGGGGGTATGAGCAGTTCTTC.

CDR3 bases: TGCGCCAGCAGCCCCGTTTCCAGCAGGGCGGTCCTAGACACTGAAGCTTTCTTT. It yields the protein CASSPVSSRAVLDTEAFF. The J gene is TRBJ1-1, the V gene TRBV5-1; the D gene is possibly TRBD1 (5 bases). V shed 4 bases and J shed 3 bases, with 25 bases lying between them. CDR3 length: 18 residues. The germline CDR1 and CDR2 sequences are SGHRS and YFSETQ.

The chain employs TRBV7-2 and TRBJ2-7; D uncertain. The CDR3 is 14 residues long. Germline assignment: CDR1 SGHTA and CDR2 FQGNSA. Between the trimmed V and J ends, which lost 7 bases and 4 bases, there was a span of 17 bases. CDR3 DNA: TGTGCCAGCAACGCTATGGTACCCCCTTACGAGCAGTACTTC. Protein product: CASNAMVPPYEQYF.

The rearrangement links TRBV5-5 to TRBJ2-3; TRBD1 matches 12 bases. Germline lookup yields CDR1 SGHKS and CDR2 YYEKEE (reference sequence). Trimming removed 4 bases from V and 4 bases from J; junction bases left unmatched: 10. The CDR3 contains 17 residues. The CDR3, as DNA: TGTGCCAGCAGCAGAGACTCCGGGACAGGGGGCGCAGATACGCAGTATTTT. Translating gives CASSRDSGTGGADTQYF. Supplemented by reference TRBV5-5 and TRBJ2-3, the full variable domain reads DAGVTQSPTHLIKTRGQQVTLRCSPISGHKSVSWYQQVLGQGPQFIFQYYEKEERGRGNFPDRFSARQFPNYSSELNVNALLLGDSALYLCASSRDSGTGGADTQYFGPGTRLTVL.

The CDR3 sequence: CASSQGSGVEYGYTF. DNA of the CDR3: TGCGCCAGCAGCCAAGGGAGTGGAGTGGAGTATGGCTACACCTTC. The chain has TRBV4-3 and TRBJ1-2; D call uncertain. The germline gives CDR1 LGHNA, CDR2 YSLEER. This CDR3 spans 15 amino acids. V was trimmed by 1 base and J by 5 bases, leaving 14 bases between them.

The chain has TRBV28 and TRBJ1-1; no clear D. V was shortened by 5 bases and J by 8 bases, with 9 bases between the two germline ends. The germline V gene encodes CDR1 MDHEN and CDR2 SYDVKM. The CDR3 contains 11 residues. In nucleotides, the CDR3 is TGTGCCAGCAGTCCCCTCGAGGAAGCTTTCTTT. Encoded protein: CASSPLEEAFF. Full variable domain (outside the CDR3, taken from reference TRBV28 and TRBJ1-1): DVKVTQSSRYLVKRTGEKVFLECVQDMDHENMFWYRQDPGLGLRLIYFSYDVKMKEKGDIPEGYSVSREKKERFSLILESASTNQTSMYLCASSPLEEAFFGQGTRLTVV.

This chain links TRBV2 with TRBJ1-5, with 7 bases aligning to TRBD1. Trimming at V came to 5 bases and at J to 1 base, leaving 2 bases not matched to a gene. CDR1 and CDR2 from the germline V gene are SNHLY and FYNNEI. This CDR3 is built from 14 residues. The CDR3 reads CASSRQGSNQPQHF. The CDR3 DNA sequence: TGTGCCAGCAGTAGACAGGGCAGCAATCAGCCCCAGCATTTT.

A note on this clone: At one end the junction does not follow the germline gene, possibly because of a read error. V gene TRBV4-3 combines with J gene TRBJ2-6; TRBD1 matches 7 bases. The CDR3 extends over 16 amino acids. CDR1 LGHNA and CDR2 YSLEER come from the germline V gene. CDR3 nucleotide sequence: TGCGCCCGCAGCCAACTGACAGGGACTGGGGCCAACGTCCTGACTTTC. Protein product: CARSQLTGTGANVLTF.

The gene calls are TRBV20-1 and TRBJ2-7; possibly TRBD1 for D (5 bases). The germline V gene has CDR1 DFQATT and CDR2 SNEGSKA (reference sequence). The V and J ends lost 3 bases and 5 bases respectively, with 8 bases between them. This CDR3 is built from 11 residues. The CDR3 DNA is TGCAGTGCTAGGGGGCAGGACGAGCAGTACTTC. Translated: CSARGQDEQYF.

CDR3 sequence reads: CASSGTGGIYEQYF. The CDR3 nucleotides are TGCGCCAGCAGCGGGACAGGGGGGATCTACGAGCAGTACTTC. The chain links TRBV5-1 to TRBJ2-7; 11 nucleotides match TRBD1. J was trimmed by 3 bases and V by 4 bases; bases with no gene match: 3. Germline lookup yields CDR1 SGHRS and CDR2 YFSETQ. This CDR3 is 14 amino acids long. Looking up the rest from reference TRBV5-1 and TRBJ2-7 gives the full variable domain: KAGVTQTPRYLIKTRGQQVTLSCSPISGHRSVSWYQQTPGQGLQFLFEYFSETQRNKGNFPGRFSGRQFSNSRSEMNVSTLELGDSALYLCASSGTGGIYEQYFGPGTRLTVT.

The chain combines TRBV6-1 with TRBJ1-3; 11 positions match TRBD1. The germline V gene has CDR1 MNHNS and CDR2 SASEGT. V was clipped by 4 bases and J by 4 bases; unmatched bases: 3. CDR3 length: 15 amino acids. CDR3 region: CASSAGQGAGNTIYF. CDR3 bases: TGTGCCAGCAGTGCCGGACAGGGGGCCGGAAACACCATATATTTT.

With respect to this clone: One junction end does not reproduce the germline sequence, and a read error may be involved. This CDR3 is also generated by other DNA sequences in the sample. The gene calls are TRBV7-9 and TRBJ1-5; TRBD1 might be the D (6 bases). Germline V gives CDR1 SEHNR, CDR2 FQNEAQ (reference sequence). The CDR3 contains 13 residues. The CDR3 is CSSSLGGDQPQHF. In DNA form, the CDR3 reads TGTTCCAGCAGCTTAGGGGGGGATCAGCCCCAGCATTTT. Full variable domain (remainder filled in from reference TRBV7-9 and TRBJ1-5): DTGVSQNPRHKITKRGQNVTFRCDPISEHNRLYWYRQTLGQGPEFLTYFQNEAQLEKSRLLSDRFSAERPKGSFSTLEIQRTEQGDSAMYLCSSSLGGDQPQHFGDGTRLSIL.

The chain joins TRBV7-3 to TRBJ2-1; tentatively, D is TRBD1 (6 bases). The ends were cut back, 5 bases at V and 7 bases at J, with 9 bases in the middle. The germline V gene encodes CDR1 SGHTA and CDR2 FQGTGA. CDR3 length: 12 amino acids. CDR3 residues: CASSRTGNEQFF. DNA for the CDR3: TGTGCCAGCAGCAGAACAGGGAATGAGCAGTTCTTC.

CDR3 in DNA: TGCGCCAGCAGCTCGGGACAAATCTCCTACAATGAGCAGTTCTTC. It translates to CASSSGQISYNEQFF. V gene TRBV5-1 combines with J gene TRBJ2-1; TRBD1 is a possible D gene (6 bases). In germline, CDR1 is SGHRS, CDR2 YFSETQ. CDR3 size: 15 residues. With 3 bases removed from V and 0 bases from J, the gap between germline ends came to 10 bases.

CDR3 sequence: CASSVAMGSSTDTQYF. DNA for the CDR3: TGTGCCAGCAGCGTAGCTATGGGCTCCAGCACAGATACGCAGTATTTT. The chain uses TRBV9 and TRBJ2-3; D is undetermined. Germline loops: CDR1 SGDLS, CDR2 YYNGEE. The CDR3 loop spans 16 amino acids. Deletions cut 0 bases from V and 0 bases from J, with 11 bases between.

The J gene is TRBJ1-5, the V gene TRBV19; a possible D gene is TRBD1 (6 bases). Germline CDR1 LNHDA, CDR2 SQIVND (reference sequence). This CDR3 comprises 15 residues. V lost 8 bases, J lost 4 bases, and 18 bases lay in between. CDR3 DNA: TGTGCCAGTCGTCAAAAAGGGGGAAGTAATCAGCCCCAGCATTTT. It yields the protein CASRQKGGSNQPQHF. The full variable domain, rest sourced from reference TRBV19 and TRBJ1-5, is DGGITQSPKYLFRKEGQNVTLSCEQNLNHDAMYWYRQDPGQGLRLIYYSQIVNDFQKGDIAEGYSVSREKKESFPLTVTSAQKNPTAFYLCASRQKGGSNQPQHFGDGTRLSIL.

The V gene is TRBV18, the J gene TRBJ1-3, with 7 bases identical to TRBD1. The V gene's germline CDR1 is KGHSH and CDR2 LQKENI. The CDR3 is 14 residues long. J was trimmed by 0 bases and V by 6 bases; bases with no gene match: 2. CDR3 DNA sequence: TGTGCCAGCTCCGACAGGGCCTCTGGAAACACCATATATTTT. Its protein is CASSDRASGNTIYF.

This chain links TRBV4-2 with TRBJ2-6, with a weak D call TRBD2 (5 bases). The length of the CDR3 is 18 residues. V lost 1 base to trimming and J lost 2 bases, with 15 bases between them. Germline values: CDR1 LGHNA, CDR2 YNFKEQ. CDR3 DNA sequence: TGTGCCAGCAGCCAAGCGGGGAAGGGTTCCCCTGGGGCCAACGTCCTGACTTTC. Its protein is CASSQAGKGSPGANVLTF.

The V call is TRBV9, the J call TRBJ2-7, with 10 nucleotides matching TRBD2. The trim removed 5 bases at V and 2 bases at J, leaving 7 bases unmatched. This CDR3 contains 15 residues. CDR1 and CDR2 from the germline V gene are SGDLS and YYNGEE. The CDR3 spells CASSPSGRGTYEQYF. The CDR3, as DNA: TGTGCCAGCAGTCCTAGCGGGAGAGGAACCTACGAGCAGTACTTC.

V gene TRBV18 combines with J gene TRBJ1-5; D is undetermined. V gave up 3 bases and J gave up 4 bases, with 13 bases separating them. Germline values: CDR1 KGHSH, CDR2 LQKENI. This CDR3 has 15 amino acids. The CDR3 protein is CASSPAGKPNQPQHF. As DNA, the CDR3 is TGTGCCAGCTCACCGGCGGGGAAGCCTAATCAGCCCCAGCATTTT. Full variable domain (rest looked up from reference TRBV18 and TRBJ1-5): NAGVMQNPRHLVRRRGQEARLRCSPMKGHSHVYWYRQLPEEGLKFMVYLQKENIIDESGMPKERFSAEFPKEGPSILRIQQVVRGDSAAYFCASSPAGKPNQPQHFGDGTRLSIL.

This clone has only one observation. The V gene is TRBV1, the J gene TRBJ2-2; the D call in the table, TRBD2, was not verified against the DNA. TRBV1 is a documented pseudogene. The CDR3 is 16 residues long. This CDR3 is CTSTQISGSFTGELFF. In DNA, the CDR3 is TGCACCAGCACCCAAATTAGCGGGAGTTTCACCGGGGAGCTGTTTTTT.

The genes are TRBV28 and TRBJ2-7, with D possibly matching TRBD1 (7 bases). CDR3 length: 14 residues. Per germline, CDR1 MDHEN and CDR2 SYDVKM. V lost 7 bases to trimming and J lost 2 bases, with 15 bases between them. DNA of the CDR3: TGTGCCAGCACCCTGCAGGGGGGCCCCTACGAGCAGTACTTC. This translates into CASTLQGGPYEQYF.

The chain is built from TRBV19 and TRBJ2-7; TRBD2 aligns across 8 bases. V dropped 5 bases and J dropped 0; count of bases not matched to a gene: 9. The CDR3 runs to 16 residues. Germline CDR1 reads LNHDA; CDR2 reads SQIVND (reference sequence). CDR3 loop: CASSGPLAGSSYEQYF. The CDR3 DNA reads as TGTGCCAGTAGTGGCCCCCTAGCGGGCAGCTCCTACGAGCAGTACTTC.

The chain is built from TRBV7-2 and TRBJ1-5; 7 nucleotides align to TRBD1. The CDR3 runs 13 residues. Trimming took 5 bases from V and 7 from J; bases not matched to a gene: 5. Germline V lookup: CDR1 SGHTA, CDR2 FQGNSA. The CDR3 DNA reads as TGTGCCAGCAGCACTGGGACAGTCCAGCCCCAGCATTTT. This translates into CASSTGTVQPQHF.